Listed below are T cell receptor beta chains from one sample, sequenced in a study of cytomegalovirus exposure and HLA in healthy donors. Method: immunoSEQ multiplex PCR; TCRdb's copy keeps in-frame clones and lacks some. The repertoire holds 150,000 to 200,000 clones, 85% seen once, with less than 2.5% in the top ten. Sequenced sample: PBMCs. Receptors originate from a woman between 50 and 59 years old in good health and CMV-seronegative. The CDR3 runs from the conserved cysteine through the conserved F or W. A D gene is named only where the DNA matches it firmly. For some rows the clone size is stated as once, few or many, or as a class when expanded; others skip it.

CDR3 protein,CDR3 DNA,V gene,clone size,D gene,J gene
CASSYRERGSGNTIYF,TGTGCCAGCAGCTACAGGGAGCGGGGCTCTGGAAACACCATATATTTT,TRBV6-5,few,.,TRBJ1-3
CASGLTEMNTEAFF,TGCGCCAGCGGCCTGACAGAGATGAACACTGAAGCTTTCTTT,TRBV23-1,.,.,TRBJ1-1
CASSSGGRRGSYEQYF,TGTGCCAGTAGCAGCGGGGGGCGGCGGGGATCCTACGAGCAGTACTTC,TRBV19,once,TRBD2,TRBJ2-7
CAIQGGDRGFNEQFF,TGTGCCATACAGGGCGGGGACAGGGGGTTCAATGAGCAGTTCTTC,TRBV28,.,TRBD1,TRBJ2-1
CASSLPGLGGDEQFF,TGTGCCAGCAGTCTACCGGGACTAGGAGGCGATGAGCAGTTCTTC,TRBV6-5,.,TRBD2,TRBJ2-1
CASQSGSTDTQYF,TGTGCCAGCCAAAGCGGGAGCACAGATACGCAGTATTTT,TRBV28,.,.,TRBJ2-3
CASSYRRLAGQSEQFF,TGCGCCAGCAGCTACCGTAGACTAGCGGGCCAGAGTGAGCAGTTCTTC,TRBV5-1,.,TRBD2,TRBJ2-1
CASRSTGTGNSYEQYF,TGCGCCAGCAGGTCTACCGGGACAGGGAACTCCTACGAGCAGTACTTC,TRBV5-1,.,TRBD1,TRBJ2-7
CASKLSGRAGGTDTQYF,TGTGCCAGCAAGTTAAGCGGGAGGGCTGGCGGCACAGATACGCAGTATTTT,TRBV2,few,TRBD2,TRBJ2-3
CATSRETSSSYEQYF,TGTGCCACCAGCAGAGAAACTAGTTCGAGCTACGAGCAGTACTTC,TRBV15,.,.,TRBJ2-7
CASSSPRDRAYNEQFF,TGTGCCAGCAGCTCCCCCCGGGACAGGGCCTACAATGAGCAGTTCTTC,TRBV28,.,TRBD1,TRBJ2-1
CASRIAGGVAGELFF,TGTGCCAGCAGAATAGCGGGAGGGGTGGCCGGGGAGCTGTTTTTT,TRBV6-5,.,TRBD2,TRBJ2-2
CASSSTGGYNEQFF,TGTGCCAGCAGCTCGACAGGGGGCTACAATGAGCAGTTCTTC,TRBV7-3,.,TRBD1,TRBJ2-1
CAISDPGTSNTEAFF,TGTGCCATCAGTGACCCAGGGACATCGAACACTGAAGCTTTCTTT,TRBV10-3,.,.,TRBJ1-1
CASSYTGGLNTEAFF,TGTGCCAGCAGTTACACAGGGGGCCTGAACACTGAAGCTTTCTTT,TRBV28,.,TRBD1,TRBJ1-1
CASSEVDNSPLHF,TGTGCCAGCAGTGAAGTAGATAATTCACCCCTCCACTTT,TRBV2,.,.,TRBJ1-6
CAWRRDPGVGEQYF,TGTGCCTGGAGACGAGACCCAGGGGTGGGGGAGCAGTACTTC,TRBV30,.,.,TRBJ2-7
CASSFTGTGGHWEPQHF,TGTGCCAGCAGCTTTACCGGGACAGGGGGCCATTGGGAGCCCCAGCATTTT,TRBV7-8,.,TRBD1,TRBJ1-5
CASSLKGLAGEGFF,TGTGCCAGCAGTTTAAAGGGACTAGCGGGAGAGGGGTTCTTC,TRBV27,.,TRBD2,TRBJ2-1
CASSTGSAGANVLTF,TGTGCCAGCAGTACAGGGTCCGCCGGGGCCAACGTCCTGACTTTC,TRBV6-5,.,.,TRBJ2-6
CASSLGLRTGYQETQYF,TGCGCCAGCAGCTTGGGTCTCCGGACAGGGTACCAAGAGACCCAGTACTTC,TRBV5-1,few,TRBD1,TRBJ2-5
CASSSGGGNQPQHF,TGCGCCAGCAGTTCGGGGGGAGGCAATCAGCCCCAGCATTTT,TRBV10-2,few,.,TRBJ1-5
CASMNTATGELFF,TGTGCCAGTATGAACACAGCCACCGGGGAGCTGTTTTTT,TRBV19,.,.,TRBJ2-2
CASSEDTSYEQYF,TGTGCCAGCAGTGAAGATACTTCCTACGAGCAGTACTTC,TRBV6-4,.,.,TRBJ2-7
CSVDLQGRGEQYF,TGCAGCGTTGATCTCCAGGGAAGGGGCGAGCAGTACTTC,TRBV29-1,few,.,TRBJ2-7
CASSRDSLNEQFF,TGTGCCAGCAGTCGGGACTCACTTAATGAGCAGTTCTTC,TRBV5-4,.,.,TRBJ2-1
CASSSLGQGAYEQYF,TGTGCCAGCAGTTCGCTGGGACAGGGAGCCTACGAGCAGTACTTC,TRBV27,.,TRBD1,TRBJ2-7
CASSGQVGPYGYTF,TGTGCCAGCAGTGGACAGGTGGGCCCCTATGGCTACACCTTC,TRBV6-1,.,.,TRBJ1-2
CAIRQGAYQPQHF,TGTGCCATCCGACAGGGGGCATATCAGCCCCAGCATTTT,TRBV10-3,.,TRBD1,TRBJ1-5
CASRAELDEKLFF,TGTGCCAGCAGGGCCGAACTAGATGAAAAACTGTTTTTT,TRBV11-2,.,.,TRBJ1-4
CASSTRQGANDEQYF,TGTGCCAGCTCAACACGACAGGGGGCAAATGACGAGCAGTACTTC,TRBV18,.,TRBD1,TRBJ2-7
CSVVTSGSYEQYF,TGCAGCGTTGTAACTAGCGGCTCCTACGAGCAGTACTTC,TRBV29-1,few,TRBD2,TRBJ2-7
CASSVAWRGHSSGNTIYF,TGTGCCAGCAGCGTAGCTTGGAGGGGGCATAGCTCTGGAAACACCATATATTTT,TRBV9,.,TRBD1,TRBJ1-3
CASSEGELRPRPQHF,TGCGCCAGCAGTGAAGGGGAACTCCGACCCAGGCCCCAGCATTTT,TRBV10-2,few,.,TRBJ1-5
CASSQERGNNYNEQFF,TGCGCCAGCAGCCAAGAAAGAGGGAATAATTACAATGAGCAGTTCTTC,TRBV4-3,.,.,TRBJ2-1
CSAYLQATEAFF,TGCAGCGCCTACTTACAGGCCACTGAAGCTTTCTTT,TRBV29-1,once,.,TRBJ1-1
CASSKERVAERRVHEQYF,TGTGCCAGCAGCAAAGAGCGAGTAGCGGAACGTAGAGTCCACGAGCAGTACTTC,TRBV21-1,.,.,TRBJ2-7
CASSPSGSIYNEQFF,TGTGCCAGCTCACCCAGCGGGAGTATCTACAATGAGCAGTTCTTC,TRBV18,.,TRBD2,TRBJ2-1
CASSEEGTATDTQYF,TGTGCCAGCAGTGAGGAGGGGACAGCCACAGATACGCAGTATTTT,TRBV2,.,.,TRBJ2-3
CASSPLEQGARAEAFF,TGTGCCAGCTCACCACTGGAACAGGGGGCGCGGGCTGAAGCTTTCTTT,TRBV18,.,TRBD1,TRBJ1-1
CASSYSFLNTGELFF,TGTGCCAGCAGTTACTCTTTTCTGAACACCGGGGAGCTGTTTTTT,TRBV6-5,.,.,TRBJ2-2
CASSFAGANTEAFF,TGTGCCAGCAGTTTTGCGGGGGCTAACACTGAAGCTTTCTTT,TRBV28,.,.,TRBJ1-1
CASSEGPGDNYEQYF,TGTGCCAGCAGTGAAGGGCCAGGGGACAACTACGAGCAGTACTTC,TRBV6-1,.,.,TRBJ2-7
CASQGGDNEQFF,TGTGCCAGCCAAGGGGGGGATAATGAGCAGTTCTTC,TRBV13,.,.,TRBJ2-1
CATTSGVQETQYF,TGTGCCACTACGTCCGGGGTCCAAGAGACCCAGTACTTC,TRBV5-4,.,.,TRBJ2-5